This T cell receptor beta chain is drawn from a study of T cells after yellow fever vaccination. About the study: Any fraction with a low cell number was prepared using SMART-Seq v4 Ultra Low Input.

TCRdb fed the 5' RACE reads into MiXCR, producing one record per CDR3 protein. Of about 320,000 distinct CDR3 sequences detected, around 6.8% appear once; the ten largest clones hold over 15%. This clonotype was seen more than once but under ten times. Its antigen is unidentified. CDR1 is MGHRA and CDR2 is YSYEKL in the germline V gene. V lost 0 bases, J lost 6 bases, and 5 bases lay in between. This CDR3 is 13 amino acids long. Study results and limitations: Although the secondary response was weaker, it peaked faster, at day 5 versus 15. Of the clonotypes, a small share occurred in both CD4 and CD8 compartments. Abundant clonotypes (contaminants from the bulk population) could be present in FACS-sorted repertoires.

The sample in question was PBMCs, obtained roughly seven weeks after the first yellow fever vaccination. The V gene is TRBV4-1, the J gene TRBJ2-2; D unresolved. The clonotype originates from a man between 18 and 35 years old who received the YFV17D yellow fever vaccine. Here the CDR3 DNA reads TGCGCCAGCAGCCAAGATAGCCCCGGGGAGCTGTTTTTT. It translates to CASSQDSPGELFF.